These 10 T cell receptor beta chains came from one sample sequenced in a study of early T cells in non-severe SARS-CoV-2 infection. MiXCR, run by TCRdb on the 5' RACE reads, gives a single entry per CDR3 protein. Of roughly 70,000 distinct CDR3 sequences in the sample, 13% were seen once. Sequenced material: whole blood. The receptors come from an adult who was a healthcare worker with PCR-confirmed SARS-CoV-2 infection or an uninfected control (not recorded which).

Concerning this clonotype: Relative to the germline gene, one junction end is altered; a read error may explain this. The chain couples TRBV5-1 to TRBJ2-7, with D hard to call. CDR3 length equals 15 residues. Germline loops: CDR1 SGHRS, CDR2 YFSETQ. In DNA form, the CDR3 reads TGCACCAGCAGCTTAGAAATATGGCAGCCCAACGAGCAGTACTTC. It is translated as CTSSLEIWQPNEQYF.

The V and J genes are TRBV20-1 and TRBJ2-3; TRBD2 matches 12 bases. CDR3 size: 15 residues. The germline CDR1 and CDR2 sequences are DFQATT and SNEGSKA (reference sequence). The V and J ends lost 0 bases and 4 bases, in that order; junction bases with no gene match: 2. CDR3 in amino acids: CSAREGTSGSDTQYF. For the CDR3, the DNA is TGCAGTGCTAGAGAAGGGACTAGCGGGTCAGATACGCAGTATTTT.

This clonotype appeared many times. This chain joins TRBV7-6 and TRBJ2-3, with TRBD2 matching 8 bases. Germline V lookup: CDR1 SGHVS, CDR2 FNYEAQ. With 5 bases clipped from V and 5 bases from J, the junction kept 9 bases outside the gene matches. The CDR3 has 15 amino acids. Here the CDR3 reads CASSPLAGGRDTQYF. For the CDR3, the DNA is TGTGCCAGCAGCCCCCTCGCGGGGGGTAGAGATACGCAGTATTTT. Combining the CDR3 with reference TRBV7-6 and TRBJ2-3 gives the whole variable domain GAGVSQSPRYKVTKRGQDVALRCDPISGHVSLYWYRQALGQGPEFLTYFNYEAQQDKSGLPNDRFSAERPEGSISTLTIQRTEQRDSAMYRCASSPLAGGRDTQYFGPGTRLTVL.

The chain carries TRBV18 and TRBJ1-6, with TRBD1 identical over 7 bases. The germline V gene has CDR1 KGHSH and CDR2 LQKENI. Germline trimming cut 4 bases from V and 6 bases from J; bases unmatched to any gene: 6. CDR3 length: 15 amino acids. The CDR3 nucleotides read TGTGCCAGCTCACGCAAGGGACAGCCTAATTCACCCCTCCACTTT. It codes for CASSRKGQPNSPLHF.

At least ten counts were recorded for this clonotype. The CDR3 region is CATSGPGDGNTEAFF. The CDR3 DNA is TGTGCCACCTCAGGGCCCGGGGACGGCAACACTGAAGCTTTCTTT. This rearrangement joins TRBV24-1 to TRBJ1-1, with D maybe TRBD1 (5 bases). The V end was cut by 9 bases, the J end by 2 bases, with 18 bases between. CDR1 and CDR2 from the germline V gene are KGHDR and SFDVKD. The CDR3 runs to 15 residues.

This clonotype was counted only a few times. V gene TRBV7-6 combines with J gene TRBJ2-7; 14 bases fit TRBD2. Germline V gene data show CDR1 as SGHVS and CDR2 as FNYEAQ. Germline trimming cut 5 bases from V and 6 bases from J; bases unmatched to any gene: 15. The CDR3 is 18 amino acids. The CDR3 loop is CASSRQTSGRALISEQYF. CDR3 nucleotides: TGTGCCAGCAGCCGCCAGACTAGCGGGAGGGCATTAATTTCCGAGCAGTACTTC.

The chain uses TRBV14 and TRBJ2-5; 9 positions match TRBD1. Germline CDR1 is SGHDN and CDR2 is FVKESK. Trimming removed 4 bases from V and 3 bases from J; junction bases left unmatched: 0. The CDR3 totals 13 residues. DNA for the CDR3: TGTGCCAGCAGCCGGGACAGGGAAGAGACCCAGTACTTC. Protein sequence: CASSRDREETQYF.

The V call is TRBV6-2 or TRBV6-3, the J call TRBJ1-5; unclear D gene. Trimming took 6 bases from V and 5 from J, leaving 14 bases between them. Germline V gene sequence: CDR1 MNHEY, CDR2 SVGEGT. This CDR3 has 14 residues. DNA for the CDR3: TGTGCCAGCAGACCTACTGAGGGCGATCAGCCCCAGCATTTT. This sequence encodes CASRPTEGDQPQHF.

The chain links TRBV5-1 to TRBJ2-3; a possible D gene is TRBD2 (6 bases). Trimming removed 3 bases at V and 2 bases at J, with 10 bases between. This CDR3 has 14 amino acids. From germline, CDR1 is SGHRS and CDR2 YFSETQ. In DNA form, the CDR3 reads TGCGCCAGCAGCTCGACTAGAATCACAGATACGCAGTATTTT. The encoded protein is CASSSTRITDTQYF.

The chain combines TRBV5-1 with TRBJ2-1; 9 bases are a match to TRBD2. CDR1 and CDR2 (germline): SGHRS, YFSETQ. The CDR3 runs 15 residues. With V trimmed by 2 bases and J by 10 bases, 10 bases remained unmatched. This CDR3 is CASSFLAGAQGEQFF. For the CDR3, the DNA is TGCGCCAGCAGCTTTTTAGCGGGGGCTCAAGGAGAGCAGTTCTTC.